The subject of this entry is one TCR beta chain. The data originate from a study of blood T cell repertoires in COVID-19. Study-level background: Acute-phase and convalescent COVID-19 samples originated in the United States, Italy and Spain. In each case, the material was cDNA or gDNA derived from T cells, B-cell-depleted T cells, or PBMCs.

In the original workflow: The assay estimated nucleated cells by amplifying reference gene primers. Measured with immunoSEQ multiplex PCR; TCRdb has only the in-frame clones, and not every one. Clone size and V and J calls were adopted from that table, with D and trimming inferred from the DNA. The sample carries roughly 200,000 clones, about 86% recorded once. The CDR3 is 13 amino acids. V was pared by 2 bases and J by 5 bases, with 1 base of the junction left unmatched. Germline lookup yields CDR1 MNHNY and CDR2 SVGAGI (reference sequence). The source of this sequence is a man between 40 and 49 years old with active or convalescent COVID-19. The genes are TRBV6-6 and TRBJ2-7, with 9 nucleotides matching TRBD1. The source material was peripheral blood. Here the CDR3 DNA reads TGTGCCAGCAGTTACGACAGGGGGGACGAGCAGTACTTC. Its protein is CASSYDRGDEQYF.